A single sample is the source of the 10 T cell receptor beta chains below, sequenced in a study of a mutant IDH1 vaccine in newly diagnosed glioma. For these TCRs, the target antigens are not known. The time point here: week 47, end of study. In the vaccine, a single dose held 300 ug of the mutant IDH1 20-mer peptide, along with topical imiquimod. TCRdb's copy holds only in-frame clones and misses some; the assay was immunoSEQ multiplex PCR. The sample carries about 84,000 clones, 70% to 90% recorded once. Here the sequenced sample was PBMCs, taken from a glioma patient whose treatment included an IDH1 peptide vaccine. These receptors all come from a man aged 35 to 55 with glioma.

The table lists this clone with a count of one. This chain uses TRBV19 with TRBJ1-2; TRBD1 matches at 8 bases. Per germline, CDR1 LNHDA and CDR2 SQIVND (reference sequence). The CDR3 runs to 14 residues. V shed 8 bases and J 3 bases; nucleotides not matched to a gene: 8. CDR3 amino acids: CASREDRVDYGYTF. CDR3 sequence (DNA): TGTGCCAGTCGAGAGGACAGGGTTGACTATGGCTACACCTTC.

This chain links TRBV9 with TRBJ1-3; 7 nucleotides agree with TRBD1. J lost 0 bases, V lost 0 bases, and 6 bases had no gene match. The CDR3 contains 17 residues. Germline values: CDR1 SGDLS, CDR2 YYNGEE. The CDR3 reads CASSVGGGDSSGNTIYF. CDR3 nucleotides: TGTGCCAGCAGCGTAGGGGGAGGGGACAGCTCTGGAAACACCATATATTTT.

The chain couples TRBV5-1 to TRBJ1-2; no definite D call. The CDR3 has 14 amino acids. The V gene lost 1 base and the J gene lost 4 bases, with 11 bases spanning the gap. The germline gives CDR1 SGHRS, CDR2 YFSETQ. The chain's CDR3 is CASSLSNEGYGYTF. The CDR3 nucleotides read TGCGCCAGCAGCTTGTCTAATGAGGGCTATGGCTACACCTTC.

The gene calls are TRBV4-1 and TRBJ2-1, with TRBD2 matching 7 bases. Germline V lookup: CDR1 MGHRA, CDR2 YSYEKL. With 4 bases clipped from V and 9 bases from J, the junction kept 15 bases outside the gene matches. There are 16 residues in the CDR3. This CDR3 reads CASSPVAGRSGGEQFF. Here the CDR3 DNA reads TGCGCCAGCAGCCCTGTAGCGGGCCGATCTGGGGGTGAGCAGTTCTTC.

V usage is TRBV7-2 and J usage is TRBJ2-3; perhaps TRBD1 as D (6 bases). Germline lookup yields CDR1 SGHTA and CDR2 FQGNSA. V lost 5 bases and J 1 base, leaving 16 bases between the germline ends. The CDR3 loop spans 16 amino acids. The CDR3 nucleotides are TGTGCCAGCAGCCCCTTGTTGGGGGCAGGCACAGATACGCAGTATTTT. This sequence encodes CASSPLLGAGTDTQYF.

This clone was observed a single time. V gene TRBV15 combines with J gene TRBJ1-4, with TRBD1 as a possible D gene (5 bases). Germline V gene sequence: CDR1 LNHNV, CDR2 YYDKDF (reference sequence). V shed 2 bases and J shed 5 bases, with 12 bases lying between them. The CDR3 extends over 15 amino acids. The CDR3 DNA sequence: TGTGCCACCAGCAGAACCCGATGGGGGAATGAAAAACTGTTTTTT. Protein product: CATSRTRWGNEKLFF.

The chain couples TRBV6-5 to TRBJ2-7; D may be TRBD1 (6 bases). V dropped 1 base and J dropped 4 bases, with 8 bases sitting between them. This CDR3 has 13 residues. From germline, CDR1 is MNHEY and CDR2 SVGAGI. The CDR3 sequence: CASSYLQGYEQYF. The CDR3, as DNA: TGTGCCAGCAGTTACTTACAGGGTTACGAGCAGTACTTC.

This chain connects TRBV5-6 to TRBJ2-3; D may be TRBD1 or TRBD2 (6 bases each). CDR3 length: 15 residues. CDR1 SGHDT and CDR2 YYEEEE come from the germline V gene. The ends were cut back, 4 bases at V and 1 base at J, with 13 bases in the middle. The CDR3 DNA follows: TGTGCCAGCAGCCCGGAGGAGGGGGGCACAGATACGCAGTATTTT. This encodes CASSPEEGGTDTQYF. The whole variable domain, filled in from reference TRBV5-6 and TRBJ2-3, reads DAGVTQSPTHLIKTRGQQVTLRCSPKSGHDTVSWYQQALGQGPQFIFQYYEEEERQRGNFPDRFSGHQFPNYSSELNVNALLLGDSALYLCASSPEEGGTDTQYFGPGTRLTVL.

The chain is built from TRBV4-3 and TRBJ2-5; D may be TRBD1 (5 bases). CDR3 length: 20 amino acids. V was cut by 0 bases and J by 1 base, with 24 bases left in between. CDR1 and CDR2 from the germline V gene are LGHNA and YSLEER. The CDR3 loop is CASSQDLFGALPSVQETQYF. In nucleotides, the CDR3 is TGCGCCAGCAGCCAAGATCTTTTTGGGGCCCTTCCCTCGGTCCAAGAGACCCAGTACTTC.

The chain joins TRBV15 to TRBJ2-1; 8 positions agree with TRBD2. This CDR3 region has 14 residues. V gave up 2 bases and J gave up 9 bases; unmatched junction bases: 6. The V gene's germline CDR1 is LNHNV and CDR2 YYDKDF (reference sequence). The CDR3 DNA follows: TGTGCCACCAGCAGACTAGCGGGTTCCGTTGAGCAGTTCTTC. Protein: CATSRLAGSVEQFF.